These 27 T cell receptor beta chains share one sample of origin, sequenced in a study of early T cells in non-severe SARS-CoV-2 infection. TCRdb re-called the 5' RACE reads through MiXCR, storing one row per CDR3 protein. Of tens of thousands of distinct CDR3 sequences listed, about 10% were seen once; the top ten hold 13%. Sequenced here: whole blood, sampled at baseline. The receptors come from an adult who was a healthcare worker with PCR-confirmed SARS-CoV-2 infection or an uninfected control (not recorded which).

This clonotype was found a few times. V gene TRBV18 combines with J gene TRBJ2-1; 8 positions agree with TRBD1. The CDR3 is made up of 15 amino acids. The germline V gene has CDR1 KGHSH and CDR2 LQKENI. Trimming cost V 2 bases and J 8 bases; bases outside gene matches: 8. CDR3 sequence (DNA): TGTGCCAGCTCACCAGGGTACAGGGGGTCGGATGAGCAGTTCTTC. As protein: CASSPGYRGSDEQFF.

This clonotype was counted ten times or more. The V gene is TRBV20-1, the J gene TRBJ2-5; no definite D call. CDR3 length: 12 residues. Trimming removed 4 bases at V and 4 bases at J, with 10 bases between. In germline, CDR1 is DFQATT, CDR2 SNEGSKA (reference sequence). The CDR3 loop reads CSATDPRETQYF. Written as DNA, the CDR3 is TGCAGTGCTACCGACCCAAGAGAGACCCAGTACTTC.

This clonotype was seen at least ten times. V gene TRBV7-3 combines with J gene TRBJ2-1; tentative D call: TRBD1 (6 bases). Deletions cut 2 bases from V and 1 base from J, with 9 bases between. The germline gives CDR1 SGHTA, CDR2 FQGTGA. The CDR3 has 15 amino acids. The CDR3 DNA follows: TGTGCCAGCAGCTTACAGAGGGGGTCCTACAATGAGCAGTTCTTC. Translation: CASSLQRGSYNEQFF. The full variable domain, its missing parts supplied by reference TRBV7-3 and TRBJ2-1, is GAGVSQTPSNKVTEKGKYVELRCDPISGHTALYWYRQSLGQGPEFLIYFQGTGAADDSGLPNDRFFAVRPEGSVSTLKIQRTERGDSAVYLCASSLQRGSYNEQFFGPGTRLTVL.

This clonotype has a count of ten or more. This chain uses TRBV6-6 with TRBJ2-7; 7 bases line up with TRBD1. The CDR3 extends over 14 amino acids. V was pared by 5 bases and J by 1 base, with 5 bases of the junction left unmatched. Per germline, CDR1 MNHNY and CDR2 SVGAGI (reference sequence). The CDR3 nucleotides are TGTGCCAGCAGTGAAGGGGGCGGATCCTACGAGCAGTACTTC. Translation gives CASSEGGGSYEQYF.

The chain's CDR3 is CASSSNRGAGYEQYF. The CDR3 bases are TGTGCCAGCAGCTCCAACAGGGGTGCGGGTTACGAGCAGTACTTC. This chain joins TRBV7-2 and TRBJ2-7; 7 bases agree with TRBD1. Germline CDR1 SGHTA, CDR2 FQGNSA. V shed 4 bases, J shed 4 bases, and the junction held 10 bases outside the gene matches. The CDR3 extends over 15 amino acids.

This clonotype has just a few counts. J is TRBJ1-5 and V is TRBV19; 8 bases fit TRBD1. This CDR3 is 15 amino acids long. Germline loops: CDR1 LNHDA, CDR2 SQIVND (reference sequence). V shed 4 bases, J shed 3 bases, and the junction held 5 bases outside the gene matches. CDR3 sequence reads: CASSTTGEDNQPQHF. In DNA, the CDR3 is TGTGCCAGTAGTACGACAGGGGAAGACAATCAGCCCCAGCATTTT.

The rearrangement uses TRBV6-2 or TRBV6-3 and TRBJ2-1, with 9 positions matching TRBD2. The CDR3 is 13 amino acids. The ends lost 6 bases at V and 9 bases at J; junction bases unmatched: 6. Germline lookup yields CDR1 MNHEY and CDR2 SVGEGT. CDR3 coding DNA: TGTGCCAGCAGCCCTATAGCGGGAGCTGAGCAGTTCTTC. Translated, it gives CASSPIAGAEQFF.

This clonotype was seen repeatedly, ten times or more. The CDR3 DNA follows: TGTGCCAGCAGTTGGACTAGCGGGACATACAATGAGCAGTTCTTC. Its translation: CASSWTSGTYNEQFF. The J gene is TRBJ2-1, the V gene TRBV12-3 or TRBV12-4, with 12 bases that match TRBD2. Trimming removed 4 bases from V and 4 bases from J; junction bases left unmatched: 2. This CDR3 is 15 amino acids long.

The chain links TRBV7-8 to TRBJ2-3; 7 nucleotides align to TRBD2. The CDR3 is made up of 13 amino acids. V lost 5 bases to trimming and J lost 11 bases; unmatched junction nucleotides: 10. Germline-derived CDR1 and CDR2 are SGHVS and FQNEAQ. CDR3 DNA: TGTGCCAGCAGCCTGGGGCCGGGCGGGGGGCAGTATTTT. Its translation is CASSLGPGGGQYF.

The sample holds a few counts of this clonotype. The CDR3, as DNA: TGTGCCAGCAGCGTAGGGACAGGGTCATCTTTTGGTGGCTACACCTTC. This encodes CASSVGTGSSFGGYTF. The J gene is TRBJ1-2, the V gene TRBV7-2; the match to TRBD1 covers 9 bases. Germline V gene data show CDR1 as SGHTA and CDR2 as FQGNSA. The CDR3 extends over 16 amino acids. The V gene end was trimmed by 5 bases and the J gene end by 7 bases; junction bases not matched to a gene: 14.

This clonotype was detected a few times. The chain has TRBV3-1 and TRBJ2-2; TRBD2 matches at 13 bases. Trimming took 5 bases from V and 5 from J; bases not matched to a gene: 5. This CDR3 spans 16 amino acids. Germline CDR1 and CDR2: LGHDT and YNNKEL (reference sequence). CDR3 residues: CASSSWTSGRTGELFF. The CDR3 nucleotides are TGTGCCAGCAGCTCCTGGACTAGCGGGAGAACCGGGGAGCTGTTTTTT. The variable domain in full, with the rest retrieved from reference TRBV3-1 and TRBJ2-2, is DTAVSQTPKYLVTQMGNDKSIKCEQNLGHDTMYWYKQDSKKFLKIMFSYNNKELIINETVPNRFSPKSPDKAHLNLHINSLELGDSAVYFCASSSWTSGRTGELFFGEGSRLTVL.

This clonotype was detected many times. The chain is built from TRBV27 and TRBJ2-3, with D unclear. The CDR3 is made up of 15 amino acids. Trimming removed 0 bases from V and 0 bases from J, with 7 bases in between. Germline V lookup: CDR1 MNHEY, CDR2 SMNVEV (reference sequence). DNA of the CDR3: TGTGCCAGCAGTTTATCGAGCCCCAGCACAGATACGCAGTATTTT. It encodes CASSLSSPSTDTQYF.

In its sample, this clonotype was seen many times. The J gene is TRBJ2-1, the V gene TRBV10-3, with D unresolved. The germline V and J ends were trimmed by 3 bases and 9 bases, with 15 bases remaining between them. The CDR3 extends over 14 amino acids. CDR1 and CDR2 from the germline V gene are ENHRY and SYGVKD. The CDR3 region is CAISERASGVEQFF. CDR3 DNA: TGTGCCATCAGTGAAAGGGCCTCCGGCGTTGAGCAGTTCTTC.

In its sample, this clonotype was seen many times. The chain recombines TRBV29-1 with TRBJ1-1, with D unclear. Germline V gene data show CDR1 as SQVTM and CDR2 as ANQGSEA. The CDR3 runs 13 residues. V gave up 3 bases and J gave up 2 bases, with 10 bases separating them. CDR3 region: CSVERAFNTEAFF. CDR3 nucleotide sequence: TGCAGCGTTGAGAGGGCTTTCAACACTGAAGCTTTCTTT.

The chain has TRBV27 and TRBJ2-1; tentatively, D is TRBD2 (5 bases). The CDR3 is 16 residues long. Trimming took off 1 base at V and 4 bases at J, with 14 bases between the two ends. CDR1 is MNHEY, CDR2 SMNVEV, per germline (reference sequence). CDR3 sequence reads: CASSLYVGVSYNEQFF. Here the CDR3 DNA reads TGTGCCAGCAGTTTATATGTGGGAGTCTCGTACAATGAGCAGTTCTTC.

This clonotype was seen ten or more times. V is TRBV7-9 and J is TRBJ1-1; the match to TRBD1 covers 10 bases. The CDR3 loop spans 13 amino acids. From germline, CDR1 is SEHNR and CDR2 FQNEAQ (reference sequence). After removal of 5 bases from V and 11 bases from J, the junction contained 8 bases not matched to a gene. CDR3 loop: CASSLRDRGQAFF. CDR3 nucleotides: TGTGCCAGCAGCCTCCGAGACAGGGGGCAGGCTTTCTTT.

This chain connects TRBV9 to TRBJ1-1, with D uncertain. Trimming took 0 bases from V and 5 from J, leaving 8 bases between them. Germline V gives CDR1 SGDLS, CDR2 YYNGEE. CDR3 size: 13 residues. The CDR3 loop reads CASSVDGETEAFF. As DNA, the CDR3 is TGTGCCAGCAGCGTAGACGGAGAGACTGAAGCTTTCTTT.

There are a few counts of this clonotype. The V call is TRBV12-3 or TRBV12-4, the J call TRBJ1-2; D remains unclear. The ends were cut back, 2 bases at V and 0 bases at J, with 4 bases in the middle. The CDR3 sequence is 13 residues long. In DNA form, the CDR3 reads TGTGCCAGCAGTTTATGGCCTAACTATGGCTACACCTTC. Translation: CASSLWPNYGYTF.

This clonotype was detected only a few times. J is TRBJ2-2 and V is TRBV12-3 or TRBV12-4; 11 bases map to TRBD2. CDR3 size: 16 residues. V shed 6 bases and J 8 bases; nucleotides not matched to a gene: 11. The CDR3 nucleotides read TGTGCCAGCAGCTTCGAGACTAGCGGGAAGAGGGGGGAGCTGTTTTTT. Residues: CASSFETSGKRGELFF.

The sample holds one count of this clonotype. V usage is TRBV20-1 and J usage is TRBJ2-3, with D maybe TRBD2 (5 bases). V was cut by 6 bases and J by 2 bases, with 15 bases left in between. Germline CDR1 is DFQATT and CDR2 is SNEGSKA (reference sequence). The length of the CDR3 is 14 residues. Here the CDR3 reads CSAPPSGFTDTQYF. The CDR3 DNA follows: TGCAGTGCCCCCCCGAGCGGATTCACAGATACGCAGTATTTT.

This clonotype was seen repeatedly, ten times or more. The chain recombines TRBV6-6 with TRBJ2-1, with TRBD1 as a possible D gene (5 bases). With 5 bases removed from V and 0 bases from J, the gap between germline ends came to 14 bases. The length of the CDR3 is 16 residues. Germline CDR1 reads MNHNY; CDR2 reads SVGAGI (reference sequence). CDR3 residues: CASSPPDSPSYNEQFF. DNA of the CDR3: TGTGCCAGCAGTCCCCCCGACAGTCCCTCCTACAATGAGCAGTTCTTC.

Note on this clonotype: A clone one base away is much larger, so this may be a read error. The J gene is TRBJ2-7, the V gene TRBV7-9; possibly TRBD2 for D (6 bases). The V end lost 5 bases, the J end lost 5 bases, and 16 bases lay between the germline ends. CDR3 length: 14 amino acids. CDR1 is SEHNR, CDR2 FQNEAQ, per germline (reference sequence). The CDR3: CASSLVGGHHEQYF. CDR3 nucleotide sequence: TGTGCCAGCAGCCTCGTTGGAGGGCACCACGAGCAGTACTTC.

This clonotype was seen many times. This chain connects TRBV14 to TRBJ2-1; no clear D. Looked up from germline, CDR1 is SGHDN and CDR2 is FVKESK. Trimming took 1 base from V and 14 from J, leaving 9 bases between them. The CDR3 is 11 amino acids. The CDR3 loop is CASSQGRLEFF. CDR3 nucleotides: TGTGCCAGCAGCCAAGGTCGACTTGAGTTCTTC.

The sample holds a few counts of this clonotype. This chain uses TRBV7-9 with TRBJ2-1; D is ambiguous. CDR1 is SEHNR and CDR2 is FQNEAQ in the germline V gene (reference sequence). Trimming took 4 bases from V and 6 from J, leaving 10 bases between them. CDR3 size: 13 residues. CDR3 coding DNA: TGTGCCAGCAGCTATCATCCTAGCAATGAGCAGTTCTTC. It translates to CASSYHPSNEQFF.

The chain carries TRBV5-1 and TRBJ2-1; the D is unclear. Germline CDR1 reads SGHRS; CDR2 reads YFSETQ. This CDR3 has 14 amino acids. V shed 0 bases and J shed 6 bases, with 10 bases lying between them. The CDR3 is CASSLGVSLNEQFF. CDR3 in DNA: TGCGCCAGCAGCTTGGGGGTGTCCCTCAATGAGCAGTTCTTC.

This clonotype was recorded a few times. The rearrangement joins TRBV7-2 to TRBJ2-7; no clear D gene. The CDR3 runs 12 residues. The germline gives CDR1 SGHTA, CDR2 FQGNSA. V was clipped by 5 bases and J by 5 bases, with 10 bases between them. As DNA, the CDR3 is TGTGCCAGCAGCAGAAGGGCACACGAGCAGTACTTC. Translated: CASSRRAHEQYF.

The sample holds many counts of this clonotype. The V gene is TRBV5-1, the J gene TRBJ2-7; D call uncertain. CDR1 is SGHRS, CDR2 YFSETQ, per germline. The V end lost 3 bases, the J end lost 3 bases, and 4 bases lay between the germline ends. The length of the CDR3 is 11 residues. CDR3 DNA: TGCGCCAGCAGCTCAGGCTACGAGCAGTACTTC. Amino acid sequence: CASSSGYEQYF.